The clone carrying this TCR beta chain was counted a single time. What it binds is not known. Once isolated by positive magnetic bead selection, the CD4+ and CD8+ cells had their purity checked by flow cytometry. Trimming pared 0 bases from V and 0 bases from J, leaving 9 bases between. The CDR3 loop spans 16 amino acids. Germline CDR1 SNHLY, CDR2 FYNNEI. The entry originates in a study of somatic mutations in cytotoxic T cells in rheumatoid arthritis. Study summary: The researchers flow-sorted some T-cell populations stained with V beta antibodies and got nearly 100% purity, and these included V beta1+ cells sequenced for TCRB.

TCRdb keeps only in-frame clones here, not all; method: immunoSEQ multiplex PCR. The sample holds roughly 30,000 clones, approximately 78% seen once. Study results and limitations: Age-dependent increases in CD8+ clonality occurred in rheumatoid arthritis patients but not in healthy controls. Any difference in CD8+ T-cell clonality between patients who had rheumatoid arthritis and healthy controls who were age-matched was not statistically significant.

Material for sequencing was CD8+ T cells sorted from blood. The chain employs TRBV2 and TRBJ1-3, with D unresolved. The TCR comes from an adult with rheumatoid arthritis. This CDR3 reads CASSEALSGSGNTIYF. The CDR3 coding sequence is TGTGCCAGCAGTGAAGCGCTTTCGGGCTCTGGAAACACCATATATTTT.